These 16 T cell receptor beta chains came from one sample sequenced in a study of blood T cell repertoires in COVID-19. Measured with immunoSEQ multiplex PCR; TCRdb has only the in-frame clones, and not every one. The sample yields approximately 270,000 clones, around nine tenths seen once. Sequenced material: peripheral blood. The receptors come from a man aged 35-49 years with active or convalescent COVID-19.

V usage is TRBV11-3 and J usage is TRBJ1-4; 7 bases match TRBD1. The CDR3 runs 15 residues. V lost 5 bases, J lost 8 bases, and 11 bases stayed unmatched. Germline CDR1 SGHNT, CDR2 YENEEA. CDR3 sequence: CASSPRGRGYEKLFF. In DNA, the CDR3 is TGTGCCAGCAGCCCTAGGGGGCGGGGCTACGAAAAACTGTTTTTT.

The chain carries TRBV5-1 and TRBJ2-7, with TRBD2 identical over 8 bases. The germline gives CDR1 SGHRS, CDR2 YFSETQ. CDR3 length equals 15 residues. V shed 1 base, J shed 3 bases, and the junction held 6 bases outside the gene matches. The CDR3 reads CASSLYAGGDYEQYF. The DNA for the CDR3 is TGCGCCAGCAGCTTGTATGCCGGGGGGGACTACGAGCAGTACTTC.

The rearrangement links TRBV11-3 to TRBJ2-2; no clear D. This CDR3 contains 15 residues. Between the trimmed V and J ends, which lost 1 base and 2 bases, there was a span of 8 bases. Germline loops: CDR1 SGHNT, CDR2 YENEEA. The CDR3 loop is CASSLVRKNTGELFF. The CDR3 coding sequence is TGTGCCAGCAGCTTAGTCAGGAAAAACACCGGGGAGCTGTTTTTT.

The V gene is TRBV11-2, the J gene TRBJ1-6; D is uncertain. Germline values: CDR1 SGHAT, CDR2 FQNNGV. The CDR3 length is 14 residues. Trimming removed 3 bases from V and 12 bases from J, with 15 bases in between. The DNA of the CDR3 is TGTGCCAGCAGCTTTGGGAGCCAAGGTCTACCCCTCCACTTT. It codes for CASSFGSQGLPLHF.

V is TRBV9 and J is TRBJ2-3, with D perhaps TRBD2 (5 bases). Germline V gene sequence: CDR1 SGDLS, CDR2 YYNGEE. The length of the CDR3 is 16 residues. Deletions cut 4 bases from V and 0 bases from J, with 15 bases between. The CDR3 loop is CASSFPGKTSTDTQYF. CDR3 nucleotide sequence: TGTGCCAGCAGCTTCCCCGGGAAGACTAGCACAGATACGCAGTATTTT.

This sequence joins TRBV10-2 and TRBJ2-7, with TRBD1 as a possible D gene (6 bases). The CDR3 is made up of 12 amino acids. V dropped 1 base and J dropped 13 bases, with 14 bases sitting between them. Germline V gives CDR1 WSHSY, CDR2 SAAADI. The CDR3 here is CASSEFEGDAYF. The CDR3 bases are TGCGCCAGCAGTGAGTTCGAGGGGGACGCCTACTTC.

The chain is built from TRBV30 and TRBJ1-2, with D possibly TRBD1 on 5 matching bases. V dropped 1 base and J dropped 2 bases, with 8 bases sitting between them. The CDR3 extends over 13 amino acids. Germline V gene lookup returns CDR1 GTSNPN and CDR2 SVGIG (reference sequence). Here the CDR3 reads CAWSGDSNYGYTF. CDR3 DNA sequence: TGTGCCTGGAGTGGGGACTCGAACTATGGCTACACCTTC.

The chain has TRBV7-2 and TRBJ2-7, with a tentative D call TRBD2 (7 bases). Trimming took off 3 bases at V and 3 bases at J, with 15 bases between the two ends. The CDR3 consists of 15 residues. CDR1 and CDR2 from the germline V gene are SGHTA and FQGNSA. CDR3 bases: TGTGCCAGCAGCTTGGGGAGGGGGACCCACTACGAGCAGTACTTC. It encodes CASSLGRGTHYEQYF. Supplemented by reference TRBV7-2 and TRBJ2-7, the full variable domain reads GAGVSQSPSNKVTEKGKDVELRCDPISGHTALYWYRQSLGQGLEFLIYFQGNSAPDKSGLPSDRFSAERTGGSVSTLTIQRTQQEDSAVYLCASSLGRGTHYEQYFGPGTRLTVT.

This CDR3 is CASSQDRRGNTEAFF. Here the CDR3 DNA reads TGTGCCAGCAGCCAAGATCGGCGCGGAAACACTGAAGCTTTCTTT. This chain uses TRBV4-2 with TRBJ1-1, with D unresolved. Germline CDR1 and CDR2: LGHNA and YNFKEQ. CDR3 length equals 15 residues. V was clipped by 0 bases and J by 2 bases, with 10 bases between them.

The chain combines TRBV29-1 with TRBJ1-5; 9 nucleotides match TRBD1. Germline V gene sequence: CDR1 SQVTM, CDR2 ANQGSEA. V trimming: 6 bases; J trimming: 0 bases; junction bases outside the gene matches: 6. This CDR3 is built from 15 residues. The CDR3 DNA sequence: TGCAGCGTAGGACAGGGGAGAGGTAGCAATCAGCCCCAGCATTTT. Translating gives CSVGQGRGSNQPQHF.

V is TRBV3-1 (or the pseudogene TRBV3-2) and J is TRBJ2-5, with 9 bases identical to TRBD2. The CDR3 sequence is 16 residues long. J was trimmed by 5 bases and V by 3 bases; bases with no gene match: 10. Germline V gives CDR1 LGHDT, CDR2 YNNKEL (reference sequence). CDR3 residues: CASSQTSGGTGETQYF. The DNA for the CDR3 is TGTGCCAGCAGCCAGACTAGCGGCGGCACGGGGGAGACCCAGTACTTC.

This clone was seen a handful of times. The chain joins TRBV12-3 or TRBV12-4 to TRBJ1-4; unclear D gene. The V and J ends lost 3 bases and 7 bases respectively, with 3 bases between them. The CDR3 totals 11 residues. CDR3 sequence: CASSFSEKLFF. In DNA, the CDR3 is TGTGCCAGCAGTTTCAGTGAAAAACTGTTTTTT.

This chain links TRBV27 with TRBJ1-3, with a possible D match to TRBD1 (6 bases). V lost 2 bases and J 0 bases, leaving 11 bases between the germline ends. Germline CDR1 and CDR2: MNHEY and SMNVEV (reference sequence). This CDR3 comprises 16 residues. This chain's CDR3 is CASSLIGGNSGNTIYF. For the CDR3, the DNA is TGTGCCAGCAGTTTAATAGGGGGAAACTCTGGAAACACCATATATTTT.

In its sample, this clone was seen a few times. The CDR3 DNA sequence: TGTGCCAGCGGCGGACAGCACACCGGGGAGCTGTTTTTT. The encoded protein is CASGGQHTGELFF. J is TRBJ2-2 and V is TRBV6-5; D may be TRBD1 (6 bases). V was trimmed by 8 bases and J by 3 bases, leaving 10 bases between them. Germline V lookup: CDR1 MNHEY, CDR2 SVGAGI. The CDR3 is 13 amino acids.

The CDR3 DNA reads TGTGCCAGCAGCTTAGAGGCAGGGAGGGGGTCCTACGAGCAGTACTTC. It translates to CASSLEAGRGSYEQYF. The V gene is TRBV7-9, the J gene TRBJ2-7; maybe TRBD2 (7 bases). There are 16 residues in the CDR3. Germline V lookup: CDR1 SEHNR, CDR2 FQNEAQ (reference sequence). V gave up 1 base and J gave up 1 base, with 14 bases separating them.

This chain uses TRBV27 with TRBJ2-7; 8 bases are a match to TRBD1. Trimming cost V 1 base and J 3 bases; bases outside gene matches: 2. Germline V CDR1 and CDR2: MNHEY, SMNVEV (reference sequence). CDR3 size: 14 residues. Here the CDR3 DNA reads TGTGCCAGCAGTTTATTCGACAGGGGCTACGAGCAGTACTTC. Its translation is CASSLFDRGYEQYF.